A selection of T cell receptor beta chains follows, all from one sample in a study of T cell responses to AZD1222 COVID-19 vaccine. Here immunoSEQ multiplex PCR was the method, and the copy in TCRdb shows in-frame clones only, minus some. The repertoire holds some 190,000 clones, with around 94% as singletons. Sequencing was performed on peripheral blood, taken on day 0 of AZD1222 vaccination. Receptors originate from an adult in good health. Both conserved end residues are part of each CDR3. D genes are given only for firm matches. Clone size appears in some rows only: once, few, many, or a class for an expanded clone.

>TRBD1|TRBV6-5|.|TRBJ1-2
CASSYRDRGYGYTF
TGTGCCAGCAGTTACAGGGACAGGGGCTATGGCTACACCTTC
>.|TRBV5-1|.|TRBJ1-6
CASSLAGYGSPLHF
TGCGCCAGCAGCTTGGCGGGGTACGGATCACCCCTCCACTTT
>.|TRBV7-3|.|TRBJ1-2
CASSLRSEDYGYTF
TGTGCCAGCAGCTTACGTTCGGAGGACTATGGCTACACCTTC
>TRBD1|TRBV30|.|TRBJ2-7
CAWRQQGAPYEQYF
TGTGCCTGGAGACAACAGGGGGCGCCCTACGAGCAGTACTTC
>TRBD2|TRBV2|.|TRBJ2-1
CASSLSGGSIANEQFF
TGTGCCAGCAGTCTTAGCGGGGGGAGTATAGCCAATGAGCAGTTCTTC
>.|TRBV7-2|.|TRBJ2-1
CASSLAALVNEQFF
TGTGCCAGCAGCTTAGCCGCACTAGTCAATGAGCAGTTCTTC
>TRBD1|TRBV29-1|.|TRBJ1-3
CSVAGTGPGNTIYF
TGCAGCGTTGCCGGGACAGGGCCTGGAAACACCATATATTTT
>.|TRBV6-6|.|TRBJ1-2
CASSYSERNYGYTF
TGTGCCAGCAGTTACTCGGAACGGAACTATGGCTACACCTTC
>.|TRBV27|once|TRBJ2-7
CASKETAFEHEQYF
TGTGCCAGCAAGGAGACAGCCTTTGAGCACGAGCAGTACTTC
>TRBD1|TRBV2|.|TRBJ1-1
CASSTRGGDTEAFF
TGTGCCAGCAGTACCAGGGGGGGGGACACTGAAGCTTTCTTT
>TRBD1|TRBV6-5|.|TRBJ2-7
CASRPSQGASYEQYF
TGTGCCAGCAGACCTTCACAGGGGGCGTCCTACGAGCAGTACTTC
>.|TRBV18|.|TRBJ2-7
CASSPGGQGEQYF
TGTGCCAGCTCACCAGGGGGGCAAGGCGAGCAGTACTTC